One and the same sample provided the 22 T cell receptor beta chains below, sequenced in a study of OX40 agonist ivuxolimab in advanced cancers. Clones were sequenced by immunoSEQ multiplex PCR, and TCRdb holds only the in-frame ones, with some missing. Here the sample spans tens of thousands of clones, 85% to 90% being singletons. The source material was CD4+ or CD8+ T cells sorted from blood, sampled in a trial of the OX40 agonist ivuxolimab. The receptors derive from an adult with an advanced solid tumor such as melanoma, head and neck, liver or kidney cancer.

The chain joins TRBV5-4 to TRBJ2-7; 7 nucleotides line up with TRBD1. J lost 0 bases, V lost 4 bases, and 4 bases had no gene match. Per the germline V gene, CDR1 is SGHNT and CDR2 is YYREEE (reference sequence). The CDR3 sequence is 14 residues long. CDR3 sequence: CASSPGQSSYEQYF. The CDR3 bases are TGTGCCAGCAGCCCGGGACAGAGCTCCTACGAGCAGTACTTC.

The genes are TRBV6-5 and TRBJ2-7; TRBD1 is a possible D gene (6 bases). Trimming took 0 bases from V and 5 from J, leaving 11 bases between them. The CDR3 consists of 14 residues. CDR1 is MNHEY and CDR2 is SVGAGI in the germline V gene. The CDR3 nucleotides are TGTGCCAGCAGTTACTCAGCCAACAGGGACGAGCAGTACTTC. Translating it yields CASSYSANRDEQYF.

The chain employs TRBV13 and TRBJ1-2; perhaps TRBD1 as D (5 bases). There are 13 residues in the CDR3. The V and J ends lost 11 bases and 8 bases respectively, with 21 bases between them. Germline values: CDR1 PRHDT, CDR2 FYEKMQ (reference sequence). The CDR3 coding sequence is TGTGCCTCGCAGGGTTACGGCGGCGAGGGCTACACCTTC. Residues: CASQGYGGEGYTF. Full variable domain (remainder filled in from reference TRBV13 and TRBJ1-2): AAGVIQSPRHLIKEKRETATLKCYPIPRHDTVYWYQQGPGQDPQFLISFYEKMQSDKGSIPDRFSAQQFSDYHSELNMSSLELGDSALYFCASQGYGGEGYTFGSGTRLTVV.

This chain uses TRBV5-1 with TRBJ2-3, with 7 bases identical to TRBD2. V lost 1 base and J lost 0; bases outside the gene matches: 5. CDR1 and CDR2 from the germline V gene are SGHRS and YFSETQ. The CDR3 runs 16 residues. The CDR3 region has the DNA TGCGCCAGCAGCTTGACGGGACTACCGAGCACAGATACGCAGTATTTT. Translated: CASSLTGLPSTDTQYF.

DNA for the CDR3: TGTGCCAGCAGCGGAACAGGGGGCGCCGGTGAAAAACTGTTTTTT. As protein: CASSGTGGAGEKLFF. The V and J genes are TRBV9 and TRBJ1-4; TRBD1 aligns across 9 bases. Germline V gene lookup returns CDR1 SGDLS and CDR2 YYNGEE. The CDR3 spans 15 residues. The V segment lost 3 bases and the J segment 7 bases; nucleotides outside the gene matches: 7.

The CDR3 coding sequence is TGTGCCAGCAGCTTCGGACAGGAAAAACTGTTTTTT. The encoded protein is CASSFGQEKLFF. This sequence joins TRBV7-2 and TRBJ1-4, with a weak D call TRBD1 (6 bases). CDR1 and CDR2 from the germline V gene are SGHTA and FQGNSA. The CDR3 loop spans 12 amino acids. V was pared by 3 bases and J by 8 bases, with 7 bases between.

This sequence joins TRBV28 and TRBJ1-1; 7 positions match TRBD1. V was clipped by 4 bases and J by 6 bases; unmatched bases: 14. The CDR3 runs to 16 residues. The germline CDR1 and CDR2 sequences are MDHEN and SYDVKM. For the CDR3, the DNA is TGTGCCAGCAGTTCCAATGACAGGGACTCAGTCGCTGAAGCTTTCTTT. It yields the protein CASSSNDRDSVAEAFF.

The V and J genes are TRBV10-3 and TRBJ1-2; D is perhaps TRBD1 (6 bases). The CDR3 is 13 residues long. The germline V gene encodes CDR1 ENHRY and CDR2 SYGVKD. The V gene lost 10 bases and the J gene lost 0 bases, with 12 bases spanning the gap. The CDR3 DNA is TGTGCCACTCAGACAGGACCTAACTATGGCTACACCTTC. Residues: CATQTGPNYGYTF.

The chain links TRBV7-9 to TRBJ1-1; TRBD1 is a possible D gene (5 bases). This CDR3 contains 12 residues. Germline CDR1 and CDR2: SEHNR and FQNEAQ (reference sequence). Trimming cost V 1 base and J 8 bases, with 8 bases left between them. Here the CDR3 reads CASSLGGKEAFF. In DNA, the CDR3 is TGTGCCAGCAGCTTAGGGGGGAAGGAAGCTTTCTTT. Drawing the rest from reference TRBV7-9 and TRBJ1-1, the complete variable domain is DTGVSQNPRHKITKRGQNVTFRCDPISEHNRLYWYRQTLGQGPEFLTYFQNEAQLEKSRLLSDRFSAERPKGSFSTLEIQRTEQGDSAMYLCASSLGGKEAFFGQGTRLTVV.

The chain carries TRBV27 and TRBJ2-5; D is perhaps TRBD1 (5 bases). Trimming shortened V by 5 bases and J by 2 bases, and 15 bases separated the two germline ends. Per germline, CDR1 MNHEY and CDR2 SMNVEV (reference sequence). The CDR3 spans 15 residues. The CDR3 loop reads CASSPAGLNQETQYF. CDR3 DNA: TGTGCCAGCAGTCCGGCAGGGTTGAATCAAGAGACCCAGTACTTC.

V gene TRBV2 combines with J gene TRBJ2-3, with D uncertain. Trimming took 6 bases from V and 2 from J, leaving 6 bases between them. The CDR3 sequence is 12 residues long. The germline V gene has CDR1 SNHLY and CDR2 FYNNEI. Here the CDR3 DNA reads TGTGCCAGCAGCCTATACACAGATACGCAGTATTTT. Amino acid sequence: CASSLYTDTQYF. Full variable domain (remainder filled in from reference TRBV2 and TRBJ2-3): EPEVTQTPSHQVTQMGQEVILRCVPISNHLYFYWYRQILGQKVEFLVSFYNNEISEKSEIFDDQFSVERPDGSNFTLKIRSTKLEDSAMYFCASSLYTDTQYFGPGTRLTVL.

The V and J genes are TRBV29-1 and TRBJ1-1, with unresolved D. Germline V gene lookup returns CDR1 SQVTM and CDR2 ANQGSEA. This CDR3 spans 13 amino acids. Trimming shortened V by 4 bases and J by 2 bases, and 11 bases separated the two germline ends. CDR3 region: CSVADQRNTEAFF. The CDR3 DNA reads TGCAGCGTTGCCGACCAGAGAAACACTGAAGCTTTCTTT.

The chain joins TRBV7-2 to TRBJ2-5, with TRBD2 matching 8 bases. CDR3 length equals 18 residues. The trim removed 0 bases at V and 4 bases at J, leaving 13 bases unmatched. Per germline, CDR1 SGHTA and CDR2 FQGNSA. CDR3 coding DNA: TGTGCCAGCAGCTTAGCGCGAACGGGGGGGCATCGGGGAGAGACCCAGTACTTC. Its translation: CASSLARTGGHRGETQYF.

The rearrangement joins TRBV29-1 to TRBJ1-6; D unclear. With 4 bases removed from V and 5 bases from J, the gap between germline ends came to 6 bases. The germline gives CDR1 SQVTM, CDR2 ANQGSEA. CDR3 length: 12 residues. The CDR3 DNA is TGCAGCGTTGCAGAGGATAATTCACCCCTCCACTTT. Protein sequence: CSVAEDNSPLHF. The complete variable domain, with remaining parts taken from reference TRBV29-1 and TRBJ1-6, reads SAVISQKPSRDICQRGTSLTIQCQVDSQVTMMFWYRQQPGQSLTLIATANQGSEATYESGFVIDKFPISRPNLTFSTLTVSNMSPEDSSIYLCSVAEDNSPLHFGNGTRLTVT.

The chain couples TRBV30 to TRBJ1-1; D remains ambiguous. CDR1 is GTSNPN, CDR2 SVGIG, per germline (reference sequence). The CDR3 is made up of 12 amino acids. The germline V and J ends were trimmed by 5 bases and 7 bases, with 14 bases remaining between them. CDR3 in DNA: TGTGCCTGGGGATCTGATCTGGGTGAAGCTTTCTTT. Translation: CAWGSDLGEAFF.

The chain employs TRBV6-5 and TRBJ1-1, with D tentatively TRBD1 (6 bases). CDR1 is MNHEY, CDR2 SVGAGI, per germline. Trimming shortened V by 0 bases and J by 1 base, and 12 bases separated the two germline ends. The CDR3 spans 16 residues. Here the CDR3 reads CASSYSWGGANTEAFF. For the CDR3, the DNA is TGTGCCAGCAGTTACTCGTGGGGGGGCGCGAACACTGAAGCTTTCTTT.

This clone was seen a handful of times. The chain uses TRBV5-4 and TRBJ2-7, with 9 bases lining up with TRBD2. This CDR3 region has 17 residues. Unmatched junction bases numbered 11, after V lost 4 bases and J lost 0 bases. Per germline, CDR1 SGHNT and CDR2 YYREEE (reference sequence). DNA of the CDR3: TGTGCCAGCAGCCCACAACCCACTAGCGGGCACTCCTACGAGCAGTACTTC. Translation gives CASSPQPTSGHSYEQYF.

A few counts support this clone. V usage is TRBV28 and J usage is TRBJ1-1; D is unclear. Germline V gene sequence: CDR1 MDHEN, CDR2 SYDVKM. This CDR3 is built from 13 residues. The V end was cut by 2 bases, the J end by 3 bases, with 7 bases between. CDR3 nucleotide sequence: TGTGCCAGCAGTTTACCAAGCTACACTGAAGCTTTCTTT. It yields the protein CASSLPSYTEAFF. The complete variable domain, with remaining parts taken from reference TRBV28 and TRBJ1-1, reads DVKVTQSSRYLVKRTGEKVFLECVQDMDHENMFWYRQDPGLGLRLIYFSYDVKMKEKGDIPEGYSVSREKKERFSLILESASTNQTSMYLCASSLPSYTEAFFGQGTRLTVV.

J is TRBJ1-5 and V is TRBV30, with D tentatively TRBD1 (5 bases). V was clipped by 1 base and J by 6 bases, with 13 bases between them. Germline CDR1 GTSNPN, CDR2 SVGIG (reference sequence). The CDR3 extends over 14 amino acids. As DNA, the CDR3 is TGTGCCTGGAGTGAAGTATGGGGGACTCAGCCCCAGCATTTT. This sequence encodes CAWSEVWGTQPQHF.

This chain links TRBV6-5 with TRBJ1-2; 7 bases match TRBD1. The length of the CDR3 is 14 residues. Germline-derived CDR1 and CDR2 are MNHEY and SVGAGI. V gave up 6 bases and J gave up 7 bases; unmatched junction bases: 11. The CDR3 here is CASRRDAGGGGYTF. The CDR3 DNA reads as TGTGCCAGCAGACGAGACGCAGGGGGGGGTGGCTACACCTTC.

The chain has TRBV18 and TRBJ1-2; D is perhaps TRBD1 (5 bases). Trimming cost V 5 bases and J 0 bases, with 10 bases left between them. The CDR3 contains 14 residues. The germline CDR1 and CDR2 sequences are KGHSH and LQKENI. The CDR3, as DNA: TGTGCCAGCTCAGGGACGGACTCTAACTATGGCTACACCTTC. Translation: CASSGTDSNYGYTF.

The chain joins TRBV7-9 to TRBJ2-1; TRBD2 might be the D (6 bases). This CDR3 contains 15 residues. Germline lookup yields CDR1 SEHNR and CDR2 FQNEAQ (reference sequence). The V end lost 4 bases, the J end lost 7 bases, and 17 bases lay between the germline ends. In nucleotides, the CDR3 is TGTGCCAGCAGCTCTAGCGCGTCCTCTTGGAATGAGCAGTTCTTC. Amino acid sequence: CASSSSASSWNEQFF. Full variable domain (remainder filled in from reference TRBV7-9 and TRBJ2-1): DTGVSQNPRHKITKRGQNVTFRCDPISEHNRLYWYRQTLGQGPEFLTYFQNEAQLEKSRLLSDRFSAERPKGSFSTLEIQRTEQGDSAMYLCASSSSASSWNEQFFGPGTRLTVL.